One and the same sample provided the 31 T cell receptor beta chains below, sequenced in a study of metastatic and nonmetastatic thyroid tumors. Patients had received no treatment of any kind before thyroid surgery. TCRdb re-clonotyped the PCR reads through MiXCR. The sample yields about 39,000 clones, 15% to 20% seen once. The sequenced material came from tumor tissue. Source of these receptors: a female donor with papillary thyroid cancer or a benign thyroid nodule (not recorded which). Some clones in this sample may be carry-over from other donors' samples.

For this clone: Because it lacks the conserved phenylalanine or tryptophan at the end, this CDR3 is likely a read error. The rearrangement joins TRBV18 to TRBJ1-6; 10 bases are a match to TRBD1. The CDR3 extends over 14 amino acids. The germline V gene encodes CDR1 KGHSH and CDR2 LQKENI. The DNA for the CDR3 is TGTGCCATCTCATCCGGGACAGGGGTTTCACCCCTCCACTCT. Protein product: CAISSGTGVSPLHS.

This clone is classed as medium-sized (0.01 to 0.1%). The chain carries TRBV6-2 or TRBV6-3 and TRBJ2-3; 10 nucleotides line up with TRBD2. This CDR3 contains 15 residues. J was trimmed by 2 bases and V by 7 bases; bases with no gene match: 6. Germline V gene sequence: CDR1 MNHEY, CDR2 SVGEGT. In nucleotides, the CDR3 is TGTGCCAGCACCACAGCGGGGGGGCCCACAGATACGCAGTATTTT. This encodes CASTTAGGPTDTQYF.

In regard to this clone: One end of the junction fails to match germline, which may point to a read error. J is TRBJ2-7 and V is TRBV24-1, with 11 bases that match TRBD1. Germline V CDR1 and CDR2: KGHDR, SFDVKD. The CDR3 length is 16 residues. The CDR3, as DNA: TGTGCAACCAGTGACCCTCGGACAGGGGGCTTATCCGAGCAGTACTTC. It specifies CATSDPRTGGLSEQYF.

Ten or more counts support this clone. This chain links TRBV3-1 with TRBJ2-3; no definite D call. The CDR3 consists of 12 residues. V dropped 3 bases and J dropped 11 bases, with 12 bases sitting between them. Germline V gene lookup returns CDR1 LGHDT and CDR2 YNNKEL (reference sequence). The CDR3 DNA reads TGTGCCAGCAGCCAGAATGATGGGGAGCAGTATTTT. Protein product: CASSQNDGEQYF.

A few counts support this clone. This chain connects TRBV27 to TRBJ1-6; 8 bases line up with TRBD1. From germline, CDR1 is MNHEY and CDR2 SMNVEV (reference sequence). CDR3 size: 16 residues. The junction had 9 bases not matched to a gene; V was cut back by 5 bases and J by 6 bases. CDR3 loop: CASSRLAGGGNSPLHF. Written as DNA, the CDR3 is TGTGCCAGCAGTCGCCTCGCAGGGGGCGGTAATTCACCCCTCCACTTT.

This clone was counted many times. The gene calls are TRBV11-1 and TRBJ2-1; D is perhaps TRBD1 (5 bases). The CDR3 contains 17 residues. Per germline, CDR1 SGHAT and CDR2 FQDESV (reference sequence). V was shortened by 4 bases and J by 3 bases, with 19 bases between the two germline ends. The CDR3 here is CASSSRRAGLVYNEQFF. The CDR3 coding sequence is TGTGCCAGCAGCTCCCGCCGGGCAGGGCTGGTCTACAATGAGCAGTTCTTC. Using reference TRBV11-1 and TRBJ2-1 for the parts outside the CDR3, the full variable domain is EAEVAQSPRYKITEKSQAVAFWCDPISGHATLYWYRQILGQGPELLVQFQDESVVDDSQLPKDRFSAERLKGVDSTLKIQPAELGDSAMYLCASSSRRAGLVYNEQFFGPGTRLTVL.

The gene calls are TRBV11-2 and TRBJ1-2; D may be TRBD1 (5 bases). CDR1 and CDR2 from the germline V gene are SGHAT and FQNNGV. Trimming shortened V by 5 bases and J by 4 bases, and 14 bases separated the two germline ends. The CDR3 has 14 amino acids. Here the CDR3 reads CASSPVSGGYGYTF. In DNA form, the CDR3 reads TGTGCCAGCAGCCCGGTTTCCGGGGGCTATGGCTACACCTTC. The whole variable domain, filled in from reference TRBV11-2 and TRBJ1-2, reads EAGVAQSPRYKIIEKRQSVAFWCNPISGHATLYWYQQILGQGPKLLIQFQNNGVVDDSQLPKDRFSAERLKGVDSTLKIQPAKLEDSAVYLCASSPVSGGYGYTFGSGTRLTVV.

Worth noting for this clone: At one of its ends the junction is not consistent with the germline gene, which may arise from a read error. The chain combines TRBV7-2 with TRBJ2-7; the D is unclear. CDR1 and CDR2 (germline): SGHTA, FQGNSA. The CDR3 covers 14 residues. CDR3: CASSLDLGSDDQYF. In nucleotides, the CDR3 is TGTGCCAGCAGCTTAGATCTGGGGTCGGACGATCAGTACTTC.

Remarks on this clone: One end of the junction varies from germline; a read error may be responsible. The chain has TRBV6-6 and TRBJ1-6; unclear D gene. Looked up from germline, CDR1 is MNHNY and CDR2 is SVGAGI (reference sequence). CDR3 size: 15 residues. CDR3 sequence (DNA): TGTGCCAGAAGTTACCGGCCCCGGGCTGGGTCACCCCTCCACTTT. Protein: CARSYRPRAGSPLHF.

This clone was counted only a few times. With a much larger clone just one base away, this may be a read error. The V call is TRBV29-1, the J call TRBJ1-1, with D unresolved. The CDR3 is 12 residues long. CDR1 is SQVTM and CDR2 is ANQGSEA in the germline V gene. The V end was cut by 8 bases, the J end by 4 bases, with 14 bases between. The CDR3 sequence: CSPYTPGTEAFF. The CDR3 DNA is TGCAGCCCTTACACCCCTGGCACTGAAGCTTTCTTT. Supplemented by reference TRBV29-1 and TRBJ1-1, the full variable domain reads SAVISQKPSRDICQRGTSLTIQCQVDSQVTMMFWYRQQPGQSLTLIATANQGSEATYESGFVIDKFPISRPNLTFSTLTVSNMSPEDSSIYLCSPYTPGTEAFFGQGTRLTVV.

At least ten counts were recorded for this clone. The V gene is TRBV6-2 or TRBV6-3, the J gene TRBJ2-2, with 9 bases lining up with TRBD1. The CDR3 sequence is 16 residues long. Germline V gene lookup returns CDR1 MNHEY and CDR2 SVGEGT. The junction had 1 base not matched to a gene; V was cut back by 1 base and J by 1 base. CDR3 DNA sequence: TGTGCCAGCAGTTACTGGGGACAGGGGAACACCGGGGAGCTGTTTTTT. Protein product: CASSYWGQGNTGELFF.

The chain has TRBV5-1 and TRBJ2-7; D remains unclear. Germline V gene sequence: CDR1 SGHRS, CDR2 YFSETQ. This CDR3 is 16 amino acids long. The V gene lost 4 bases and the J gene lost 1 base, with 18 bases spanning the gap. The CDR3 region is CASSPSIQRASYEQYF. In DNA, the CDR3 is TGCGCCAGCAGCCCCTCGATACAGCGTGCTTCCTACGAGCAGTACTTC.

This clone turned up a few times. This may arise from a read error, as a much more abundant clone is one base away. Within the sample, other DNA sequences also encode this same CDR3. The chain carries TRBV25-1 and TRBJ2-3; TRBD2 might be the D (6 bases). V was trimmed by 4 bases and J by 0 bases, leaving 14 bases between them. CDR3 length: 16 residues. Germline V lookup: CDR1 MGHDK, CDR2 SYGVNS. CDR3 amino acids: CASSAYSGASTDTQYF. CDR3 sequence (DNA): TGTGCCAGCAGTGCCTATAGCGGTGCTAGCACAGATACGCAGTATTTT.

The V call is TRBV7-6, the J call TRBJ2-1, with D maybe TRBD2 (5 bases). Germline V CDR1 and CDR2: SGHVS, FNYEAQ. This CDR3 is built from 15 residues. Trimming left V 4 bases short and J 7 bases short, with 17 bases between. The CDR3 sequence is CASSSRLTGYNEQFF. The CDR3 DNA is TGTGCCAGCAGCTCCCGCTTAACGGGATATAATGAGCAGTTCTTC.

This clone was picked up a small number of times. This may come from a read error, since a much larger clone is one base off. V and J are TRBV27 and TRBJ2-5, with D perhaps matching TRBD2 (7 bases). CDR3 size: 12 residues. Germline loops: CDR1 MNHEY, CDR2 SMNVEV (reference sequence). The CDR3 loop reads CASSTRGGTEYF. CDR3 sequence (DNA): TGTGCCAGCAGTACGAGGGGGGGGACCGAGTACTTC.

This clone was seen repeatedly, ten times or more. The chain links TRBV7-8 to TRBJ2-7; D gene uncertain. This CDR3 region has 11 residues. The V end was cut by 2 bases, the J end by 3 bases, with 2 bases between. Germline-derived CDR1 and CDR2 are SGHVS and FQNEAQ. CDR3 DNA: TGTGCCAGCAGCTTACTCTACGAGCAGTACTTC. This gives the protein CASSLLYEQYF.

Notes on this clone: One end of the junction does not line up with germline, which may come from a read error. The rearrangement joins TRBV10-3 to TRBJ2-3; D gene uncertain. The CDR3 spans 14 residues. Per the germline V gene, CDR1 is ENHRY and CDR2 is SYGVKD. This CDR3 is CAIGEVGKTDTQYF. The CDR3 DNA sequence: TGTGCCATCGGTGAAGTAGGGAAAACAGATACGCAGTATTTT.

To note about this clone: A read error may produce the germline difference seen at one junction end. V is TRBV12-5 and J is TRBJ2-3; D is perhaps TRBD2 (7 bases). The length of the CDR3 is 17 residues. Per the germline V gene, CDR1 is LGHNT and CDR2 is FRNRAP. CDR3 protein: CASGSGGGSSFGDTQYF. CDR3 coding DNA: TGTGCTAGCGGTTCGGGGGGCGGGTCGTCGTTCGGAGATACGCAGTATTTT.

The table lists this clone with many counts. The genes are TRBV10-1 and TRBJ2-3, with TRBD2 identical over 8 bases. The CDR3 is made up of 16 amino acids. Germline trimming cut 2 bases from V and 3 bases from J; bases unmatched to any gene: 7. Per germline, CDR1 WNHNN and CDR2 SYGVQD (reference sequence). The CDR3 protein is CASSERTGTSTDTQYF. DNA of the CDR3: TGCGCCAGCAGTGAGAGGACCGGGACTAGTACAGATACGCAGTATTTT.

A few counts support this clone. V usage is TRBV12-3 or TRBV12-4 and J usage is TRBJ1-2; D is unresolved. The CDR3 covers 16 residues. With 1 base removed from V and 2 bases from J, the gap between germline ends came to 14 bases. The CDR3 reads CASSLDGRSTNYGYTF. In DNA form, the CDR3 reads TGTGCCAGCAGTTTAGATGGACGGTCAACAAACTATGGCTACACCTTC.

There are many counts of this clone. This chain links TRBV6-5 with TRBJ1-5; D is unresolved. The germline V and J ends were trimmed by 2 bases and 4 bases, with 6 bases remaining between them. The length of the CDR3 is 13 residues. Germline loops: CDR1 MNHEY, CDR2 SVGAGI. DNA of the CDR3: TGTGCCAGCAGTTACATCCGAAATCAGCCCCAGCATTTT. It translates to CASSYIRNQPQHF.

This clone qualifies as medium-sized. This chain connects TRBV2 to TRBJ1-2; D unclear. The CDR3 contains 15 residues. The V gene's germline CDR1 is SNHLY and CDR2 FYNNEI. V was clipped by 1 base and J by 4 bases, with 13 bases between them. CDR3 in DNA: TGTGCCAGCAGTGAAGAGGCAGGAAGAGGCTATGGCTACACCTTC. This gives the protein CASSEEAGRGYGYTF. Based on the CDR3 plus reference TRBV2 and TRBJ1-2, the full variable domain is EPEVTQTPSHQVTQMGQEVILRCVPISNHLYFYWYRQILGQKVEFLVSFYNNEISEKSEIFDDQFSVERPDGSNFTLKIRSTKLEDSAMYFCASSEEAGRGYGYTFGSGTRLTVV.

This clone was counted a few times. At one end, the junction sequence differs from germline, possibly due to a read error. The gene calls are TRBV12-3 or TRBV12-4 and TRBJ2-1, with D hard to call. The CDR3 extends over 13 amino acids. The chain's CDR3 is CASSLGHYNKQFF. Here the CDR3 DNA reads TGTGCCAGCAGTTTAGGACATTACAATAAGCAGTTCTTC.

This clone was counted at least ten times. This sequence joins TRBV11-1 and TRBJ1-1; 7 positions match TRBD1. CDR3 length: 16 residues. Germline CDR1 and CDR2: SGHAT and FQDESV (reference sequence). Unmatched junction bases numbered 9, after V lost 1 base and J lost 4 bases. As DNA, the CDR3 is TGTGCCAGCAGCTTAGGGACAGGTAGGGGGGTCACTGAAGCTTTCTTT. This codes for CASSLGTGRGVTEAFF.

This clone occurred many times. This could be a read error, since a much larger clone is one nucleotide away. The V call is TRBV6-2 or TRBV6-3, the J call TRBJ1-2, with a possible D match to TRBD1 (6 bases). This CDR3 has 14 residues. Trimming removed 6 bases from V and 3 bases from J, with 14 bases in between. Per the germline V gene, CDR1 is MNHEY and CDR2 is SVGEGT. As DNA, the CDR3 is TGTGCCAGCAGCCGGCGGGGGGCGGACTATGGCTACACCTTC. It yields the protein CASSRRGADYGYTF.

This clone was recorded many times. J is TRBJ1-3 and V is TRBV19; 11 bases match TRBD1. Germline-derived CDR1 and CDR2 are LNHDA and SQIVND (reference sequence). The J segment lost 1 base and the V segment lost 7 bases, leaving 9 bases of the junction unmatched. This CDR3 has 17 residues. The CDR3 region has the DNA TGTGCCAGTACCATAAGGGGGACAGGGGGATCTGGAAACACCATATATTTT. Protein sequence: CASTIRGTGGSGNTIYF.

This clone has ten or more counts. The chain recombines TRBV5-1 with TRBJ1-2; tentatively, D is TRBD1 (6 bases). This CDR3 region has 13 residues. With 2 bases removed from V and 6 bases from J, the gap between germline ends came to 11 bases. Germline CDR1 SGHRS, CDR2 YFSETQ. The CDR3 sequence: CASSFTGLDGYTF. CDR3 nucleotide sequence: TGCGCCAGCAGCTTCACAGGGCTCGATGGCTACACCTTC.

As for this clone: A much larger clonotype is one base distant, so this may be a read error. CDR3 DNA sequence: TGCGCCAGCACGGGACATCGTAATGAAAAACTGTTTTTT. Amino acids: CASTGHRNEKLFF. The chain carries TRBV10-2 and TRBJ1-4, with D tentatively TRBD1 (6 bases). V shed 7 bases and J shed 4 bases, with 10 bases lying between them. The CDR3 has 13 residues. Germline V lookup: CDR1 WSHSY, CDR2 SAAADI.

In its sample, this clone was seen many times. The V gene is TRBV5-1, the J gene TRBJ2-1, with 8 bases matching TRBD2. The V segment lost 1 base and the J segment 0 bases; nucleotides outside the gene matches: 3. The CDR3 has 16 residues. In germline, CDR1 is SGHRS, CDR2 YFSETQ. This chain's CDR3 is CASSLMGLVSYNEQFF. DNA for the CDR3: TGCGCCAGCAGCTTGATGGGACTAGTCTCCTACAATGAGCAGTTCTTC.

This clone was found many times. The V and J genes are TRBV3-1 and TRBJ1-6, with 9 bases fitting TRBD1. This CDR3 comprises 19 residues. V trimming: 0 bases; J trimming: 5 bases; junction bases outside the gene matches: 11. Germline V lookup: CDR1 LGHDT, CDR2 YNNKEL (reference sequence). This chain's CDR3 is CASSQEGTGYFGDNSPLHF. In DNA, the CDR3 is TGTGCCAGCAGCCAAGAGGGGACAGGGTATTTTGGGGATAATTCACCCCTCCACTTT.

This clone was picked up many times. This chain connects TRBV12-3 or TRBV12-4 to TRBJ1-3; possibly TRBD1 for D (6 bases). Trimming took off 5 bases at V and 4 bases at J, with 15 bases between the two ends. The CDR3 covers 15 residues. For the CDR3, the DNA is TGTGCCAGCAGTCTCCTCGGGGGGCTCGGAAACACCATATATTTT. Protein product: CASSLLGGLGNTIYF.